The 9 T cell receptor beta chains given below trace back to one sample, sequenced in a study of T-cell reconstitution after alpha-beta-depleted transplantation in children. Preparation of the TCRbeta library involved a method that used unique molecular identifiers. TCRdb reanalysed the PCR reads using MiXCR and keeps one entry per CDR3 protein. The sample holds a few hundred thousand distinct CDR3 sequences, roughly 13% seen once. The material was PBMCs, mostly from graft donor cells, obtained 360 days after TCRalphabeta/CD19-depleted stem cell transplant. All receptors come from a male patient under 18 who had a stem cell transplant for acute myeloid leukemia, so the T cells may come from the graft donor.

This clonotype was detected many times. The chain joins TRBV7-8 to TRBJ2-1; weak D call: TRBD2 (6 bases). The CDR3 is 17 amino acids. V was clipped by 5 bases and J by 7 bases, with 24 bases between them. Germline CDR1 SGHVS, CDR2 FQNEAQ. CDR3 sequence reads: CASSLNSGSAIGNEQFF. The CDR3 region has the DNA TGTGCCAGCAGCCTGAATTCCGGGAGTGCAATTGGGAATGAGCAGTTCTTC.

This chain uses TRBV19 with TRBJ1-5; 7 nucleotides match TRBD1. The CDR3 spans 13 residues. J lost 4 bases, V lost 6 bases, and 3 bases had no gene match. Germline CDR1 is LNHDA and CDR2 is SQIVND (reference sequence). The CDR3 DNA reads as TGTGCCAGTAGGTTACAGGGGAATCAGCCCCAGCATTTT. Translating gives CASRLQGNQPQHF.

This chain joins TRBV5-6 and TRBJ2-3; TRBD2 aligns across 8 bases. Germline loops: CDR1 SGHDT, CDR2 YYEEEE. The J segment lost 6 bases and the V segment lost 2 bases, leaving 8 bases of the junction unmatched. The CDR3 length is 15 residues. CDR3 coding DNA: TGTGCCAGCAGCTTCGGGGGGGGGCAGCTGGATACGCAGTATTTT. Translating gives CASSFGGGQLDTQYF. Variable domain in full (rest from reference TRBV5-6 and TRBJ2-3): DAGVTQSPTHLIKTRGQQVTLRCSPKSGHDTVSWYQQALGQGPQFIFQYYEEEERQRGNFPDRFSGHQFPNYSSELNVNALLLGDSALYLCASSFGGGQLDTQYFGPGTRLTVL.

The chain couples TRBV7-2 to TRBJ2-3; 7 nucleotides agree with TRBD1. Germline V CDR1 and CDR2: SGHTA, FQGNSA. Trimming cost V 5 bases and J 1 base; bases outside gene matches: 6. The CDR3 runs 15 residues. The chain's CDR3 is CASSPTGTGTDTQYF. The CDR3 bases are TGTGCCAGCAGCCCGACCGGGACAGGCACAGATACGCAGTATTTT.

In its sample, this clonotype was seen many times. The chain employs TRBV25-1 and TRBJ2-7; D is ambiguous. From germline, CDR1 is MGHDK and CDR2 SYGVNS. Trimming took 3 bases from V and 5 from J, leaving 17 bases between them. This CDR3 region has 15 residues. Here the CDR3 DNA reads TGTGCCAGCAGTGAGGGGTGGAGAACCCTCGACGAGCAGTACTTC. Its translation: CASSEGWRTLDEQYF.

This clonotype appeared a few times. The chain has TRBV11-2 and TRBJ2-1, with D perhaps matching TRBD2 (5 bases). The V gene's germline CDR1 is SGHAT and CDR2 FQNNGV. V was pared by 5 bases and J by 8 bases, with 28 bases between. The CDR3 extends over 18 amino acids. The CDR3 region is CASSLLLRLVLASDEQFF. The DNA for the CDR3 is TGTGCCAGCAGCCTTCTATTAAGGTTGGTGCTAGCCAGCGATGAGCAGTTCTTC.

This clonotype has at least ten counts. The CDR3 nucleotides are TGCGCCAGCAGCTGGGGACTAGTTGTTTCCTACAATGAGCAGTTCTTC. It is translated as CASSWGLVVSYNEQFF. The V gene is TRBV5-1, the J gene TRBJ2-1; 8 bases align to TRBD2. Germline V CDR1 and CDR2: SGHRS, YFSETQ. The CDR3 is 16 amino acids. Trimming at V came to 3 bases and at J to 1 base, leaving 6 bases not matched to a gene. Full variable domain (outside the CDR3, taken from reference TRBV5-1 and TRBJ2-1): KAGVTQTPRYLIKTRGQQVTLSCSPISGHRSVSWYQQTPGQGLQFLFEYFSETQRNKGNFPGRFSGRQFSNSRSEMNVSTLELGDSALYLCASSWGLVVSYNEQFFGPGTRLTVL.

The chain couples TRBV11-2 to TRBJ2-7; either TRBD1 or TRBD2 may fit D (6 bases each). Germline values: CDR1 SGHAT, CDR2 FQNNGV. Trimming took off 1 base at V and 3 bases at J, with 22 bases between the two ends. The length of the CDR3 is 18 residues. CDR3 loop: CASSLVGAGLGGFYEQYF. CDR3 nucleotides: TGTGCCAGCAGCTTAGTGGGGGCGGGACTCGGCGGCTTCTACGAGCAGTACTTC.

This clonotype was counted between two and nine times. V and J are TRBV14 and TRBJ2-3; TRBD2 aligns across 9 bases. The V and J ends lost 0 bases and 9 bases, in that order; junction bases with no gene match: 7. Germline V lookup: CDR1 SGHDN, CDR2 FVKESK. The CDR3 has 15 amino acids. The CDR3 sequence: CASSQDLGLAGTQYF. In DNA, the CDR3 is TGTGCCAGCAGCCAAGATCTGGGGCTAGCGGGGACGCAGTATTTT.